This TCR beta chain comes out of a study of blood T cells in healthy people across ages (dated by TCRdb to about 2015). In terms of the full investigation: In model experiments, template switching captured about one uniquely barcoded TCR beta cDNA molecule for every two T cells. The study measured age-related changes in TCR beta repertoire diversity using deep sequencing normalized with unique cDNA molecular identifiers. Four age groups were formed from the donors: young (average approximately 17 years), middle-aged (around 37), aged (under 70) and long-lived (approximately 80). Two additional independent replicas of 1 million unique cDNA reads from the same blood draw were analyzed for two donors (one aged 18 to 30 and one aged 80 or older). Points the paper makes about the study in general: A strong correlation was found between observed TCR beta diversity and the percentage of naive T cells measured by flow cytometry. Observed TCR beta diversity per million T cells fell roughly linearly with age, and a significant reduction was already apparent by age about 36. Donor CMV infection status was unknown, potentially confounding age-related changes in expanded clonotypes. Conclusive comparison of naive and antigen-experienced compartments was prevented by the profiling of bulk unsorted PBMCs. Compared with the aged group, the long-lived group had more naive CD4+ T cells, fewer expanded clones and increased TCR diversity, a pattern suggesting age selection. Estimates of total diversity based on one million sequenced T cells were regarded as lower bounds and as underestimates.

Donors were a few dozen systemically healthy Caucasian individuals from Russia aged roughly 6 to 90 years. Each donor gave ten milliliters of peripheral blood, collected into EDTA-treated Vacutainer tubes. Ficoll-Paque density-gradient centrifugation was used to isolate PBMCs, with at least 6.5 million obtained per sample. Trizol reagent was used to extract total RNA from PBMCs, with at least 5 micrograms per sample. Naive CD45RAhigh/CD27high T cell percentages were measured by flow cytometry on a PBMC aliquot from every donor. As encoded in the germline V gene, CDR1 is MDHEN while CDR2 is SYDVKM. The CDR3 covers 15 residues, taking in both the cysteine and the phenylalanine. CDR3 DNA only is kept here, 45 bases in frame from base 1. Details on this clonotype: Its antigen is not yet known. Base qualities are not at hand, and no much larger clone is one base apart.

The library was generated by 5' RACE. The listed sequencing device is Illumina HiSeq 2500. A second roughly 7 to 11 cycle PCR used a sample-barcoded 5' primer and a J-beta primer mix. A unique molecular identifier was introduced onto each TCR beta cDNA molecule by a template-switch 5' adaptor carrying 12 random nucleotides. Each sample yielded at least 3 million CDR3-containing paired-end reads. All of the RNA was converted into first-strand cDNA using the Mint cDNA synthesis kit, with a TRBC-specific oligonucleotide serving as the primer. After uracil-DNA glycosylase treatment, a first 18-cycle PCR used universal primers M1SS and BC2_uni_R on all cDNA. Turning to the authors' computational methods: Each sample was normalized by randomly selecting 1 million high-quality reads, each carrying a distinct molecular identifier. Instead of being binned into consensus sequences, reads that shared molecular identifiers were thrown out. MiTCR, set to a Q25 quality threshold and the strictest error-elimination algorithm, was used for CDR3 identification, clonotype clustering and error correction. A nonparametric unseen species model with Euler transformation was used to estimate lower-bound total TCR beta diversity. TCRdb reprocessing: public reads trimmed at Q25 with fastp, clones called with MiXCR, in-frame beta chains kept. Identical CDR3 proteins give one entry, which carries the most common genes and DNA. For this entry, the V and J calls and clone size follow TCRdb and not the study's own pipeline. The sample records about 720,000 distinct CDR3 sequences, approximately 25% of which are singletons. The ten top clones hold approximately 4% of the sample.

Another study also made use of these data, one on T cells of mothers and their children. The second study reports: Donors were nine systemically healthy Caucasian individuals: three mothers and their six children. cDNA synthesis used all of the extracted RNA, with roughly 1.5 ug of RNA in each 15 ul reaction. In the second PCR, sample barcodes and 2-4 random nucleotides were introduced via the M1S primer. Each mother yielded over 9.5 million TCR beta CDR3 reads and each child 2.5 million to 3.5 million reads. Thymic selection shapes the output of TCR recombination in a similar way in related and unrelated pairs, and inherited differences have a minor effect. Normalized repertoire overlap in related mother-child pairs was always slightly higher than in unrelated mother-child pairs, but the difference was never significant. With a sensitivity of approximately 100 clones per million clonotypes, no persistent microchimeric T cell clones were detected. To look for features that set related mother-child pairs apart from unrelated individuals, the researchers ran deep NGS to compare the TCR beta repertoires of mothers and children. The mean age was roughly 40 +/- 4 years for the mothers and about 10 +/- 4 years for the children. After adapter ligation with NEBNext reagents, the libraries were sequenced on Illumina HiSeq 2000 with 100+100 nt paired-end reads. To avoid cross-contamination, the mother libraries and the child libraries were prepared a month apart and sequenced in separate runs. Each donor had between about 450,000 and 2,200,000 distinct TCR beta clonotypes identified. Naive TCR beta clonotypes were estimated from low-frequency clonotypes matched to each donor's FACS-determined naive share, without sorting.

The V and J segments used are TRBV28 and TRBJ2-1; perhaps TRBD1 is the D gene, with 6 bases matching. The DNA end favors TRBJ2-5, so the J call may be wrong. The source is a boy aged 10-17 years in good health. The sequencing input was blood. This receptor has the CDR3 CASSSADRPYETQYF. The DNA sequence is given as TGTGCCAGCAGTTCTGCTGACAGGCCGTACGAGACCCAGTACTTC.